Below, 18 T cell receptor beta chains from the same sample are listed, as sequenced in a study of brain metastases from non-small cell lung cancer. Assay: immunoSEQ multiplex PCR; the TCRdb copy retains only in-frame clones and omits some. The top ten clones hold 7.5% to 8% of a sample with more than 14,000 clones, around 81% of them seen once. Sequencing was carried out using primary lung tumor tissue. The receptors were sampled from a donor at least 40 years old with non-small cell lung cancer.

The CDR3 region has the DNA TGTGCTAGTGCCGTGGACACTAAATTAGGAAAACTGTTTTTT. Its translation: CASAVDTKLGKLFF. The chain carries TRBV12-5 and TRBJ1-4; a weak D match, TRBD1 (5 bases). Germline CDR1 and CDR2: LGHNT and FRNRAP. This CDR3 is built from 14 residues. Trimming stripped 7 bases from V and 10 bases from J, with 19 bases between. Full variable domain (rest looked up from reference TRBV12-5 and TRBJ1-4): DARVTQTPRHKVTEMGQEVTMRCQPILGHNTVFWYRQTMMQGLELLAYFRNRAPLDDSGMPKDRFSAEMPDATLATLKIQPSEPRDSAVYFCASAVDTKLGKLFFGSGTQLSVL.

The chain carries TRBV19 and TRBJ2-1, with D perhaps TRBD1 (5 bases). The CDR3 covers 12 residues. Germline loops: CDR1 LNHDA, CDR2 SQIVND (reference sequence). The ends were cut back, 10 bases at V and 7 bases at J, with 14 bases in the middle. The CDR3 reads CATSDRRNEQFF. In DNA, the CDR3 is TGTGCCACCTCTGACAGAAGGAATGAGCAGTTCTTC.

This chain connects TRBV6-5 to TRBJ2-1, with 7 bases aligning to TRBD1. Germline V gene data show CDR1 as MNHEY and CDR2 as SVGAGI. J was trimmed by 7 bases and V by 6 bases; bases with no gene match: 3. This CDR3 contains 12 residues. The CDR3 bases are TGTGCCAGCAGAGACAGGGCAAATGAGCAGTTCTTC. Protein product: CASRDRANEQFF.

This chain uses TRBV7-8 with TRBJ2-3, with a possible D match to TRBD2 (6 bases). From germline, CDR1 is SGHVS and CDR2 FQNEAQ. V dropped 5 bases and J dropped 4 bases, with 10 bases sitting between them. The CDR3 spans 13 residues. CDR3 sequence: CASSAGGPDTQYF. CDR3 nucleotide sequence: TGTGCCAGCAGCGCCGGGGGTCCAGATACGCAGTATTTT.

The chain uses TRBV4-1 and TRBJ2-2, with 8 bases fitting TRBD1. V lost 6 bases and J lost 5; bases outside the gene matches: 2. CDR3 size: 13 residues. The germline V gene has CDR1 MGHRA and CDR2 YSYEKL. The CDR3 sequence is CASRQGGTGELFF. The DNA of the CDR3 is TGCGCCAGCAGACAGGGGGGTACCGGGGAGCTGTTTTTT.

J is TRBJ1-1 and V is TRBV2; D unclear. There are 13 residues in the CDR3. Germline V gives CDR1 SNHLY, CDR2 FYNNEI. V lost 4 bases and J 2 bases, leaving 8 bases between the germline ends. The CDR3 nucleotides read TGTGCCAGCAGTGGGATTCATAACACTGAAGCTTTCTTT. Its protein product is CASSGIHNTEAFF.

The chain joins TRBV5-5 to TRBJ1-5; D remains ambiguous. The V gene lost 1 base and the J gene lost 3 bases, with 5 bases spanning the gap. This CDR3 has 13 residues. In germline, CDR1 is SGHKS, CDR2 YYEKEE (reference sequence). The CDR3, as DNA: TGTGCCAGCAGCTTGAGGGTCAATCAGCCCCAGCATTTT. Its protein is CASSLRVNQPQHF.

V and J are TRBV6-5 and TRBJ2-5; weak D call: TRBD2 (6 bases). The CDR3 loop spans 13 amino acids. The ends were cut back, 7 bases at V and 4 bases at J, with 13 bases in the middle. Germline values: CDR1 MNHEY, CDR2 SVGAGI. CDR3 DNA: TGTGCCAGCAAGGCGGGAAGGGTAGAGACCCAGTACTTC. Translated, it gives CASKAGRVETQYF.

The CDR3 region is CASSPRTGNTGELFF. The CDR3 DNA reads as TGTGCCAGCAGCCCCCGGACAGGGAACACCGGGGAGCTGTTTTTT. The chain employs TRBV9 and TRBJ2-2; 7 bases agree with TRBD1. From germline, CDR1 is SGDLS and CDR2 YYNGEE. The CDR3 consists of 15 residues. The ends lost 4 bases at V and 1 base at J; junction bases unmatched: 4. Together with reference TRBV9 and TRBJ2-2, the CDR3 gives the full variable domain: DSGVTQTPKHLITATGQRVTLRCSPRSGDLSVYWYQQSLDQGLQFLIQYYNGEERAKGNILERFSAQQFPDLHSELNLSSLELGDSALYFCASSPRTGNTGELFFGEGSRLTVL.

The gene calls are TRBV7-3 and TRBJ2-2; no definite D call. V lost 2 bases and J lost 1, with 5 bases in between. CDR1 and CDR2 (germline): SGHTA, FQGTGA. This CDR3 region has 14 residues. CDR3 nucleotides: TGTGCCAGCAGCTTATGGGGGAACACCGGGGAGCTGTTTTTT. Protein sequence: CASSLWGNTGELFF. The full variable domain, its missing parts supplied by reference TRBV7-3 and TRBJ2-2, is GAGVSQTPSNKVTEKGKYVELRCDPISGHTALYWYRQSLGQGPEFLIYFQGTGAADDSGLPNDRFFAVRPEGSVSTLKIQRTERGDSAVYLCASSLWGNTGELFFGEGSRLTVL.

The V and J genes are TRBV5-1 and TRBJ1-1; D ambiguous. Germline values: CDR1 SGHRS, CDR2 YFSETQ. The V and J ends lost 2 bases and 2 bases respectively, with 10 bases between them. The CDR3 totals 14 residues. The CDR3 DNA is TGCGCCAGCAGCTTCGGGGAGCATAACACTGAAGCTTTCTTT. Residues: CASSFGEHNTEAFF.

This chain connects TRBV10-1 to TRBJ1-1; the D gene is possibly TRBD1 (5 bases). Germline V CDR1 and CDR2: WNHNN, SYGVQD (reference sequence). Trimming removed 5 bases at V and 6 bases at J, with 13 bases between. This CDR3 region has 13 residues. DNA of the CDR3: TGCGCCAGCAGTCAAGACCTGGGGGCTGAAGCTTTCTTT. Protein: CASSQDLGAEAFF.

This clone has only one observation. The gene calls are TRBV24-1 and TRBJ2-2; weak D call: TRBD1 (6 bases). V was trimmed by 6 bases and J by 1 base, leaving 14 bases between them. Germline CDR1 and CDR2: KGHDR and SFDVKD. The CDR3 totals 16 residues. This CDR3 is CATSQLRGWNTGELFF. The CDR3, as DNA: TGTGCCACCAGTCAGTTGAGGGGGTGGAACACCGGGGAGCTGTTTTTT.

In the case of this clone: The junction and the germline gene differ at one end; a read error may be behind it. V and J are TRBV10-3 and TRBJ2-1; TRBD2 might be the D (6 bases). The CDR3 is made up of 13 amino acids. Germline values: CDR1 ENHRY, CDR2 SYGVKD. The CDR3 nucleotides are TGTGTCATCAGTGAGCCAGCGGGTAGGGAGCAGTTCTTC. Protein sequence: CVISEPAGREQFF.

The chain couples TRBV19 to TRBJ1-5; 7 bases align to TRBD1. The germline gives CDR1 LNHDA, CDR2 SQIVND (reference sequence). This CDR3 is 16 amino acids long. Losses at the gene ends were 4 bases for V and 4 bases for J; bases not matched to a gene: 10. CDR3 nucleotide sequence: TGTGCCAGTAGTACAGGGGGAAGGGGAGGGAATCAGCCCCAGCATTTT. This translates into CASSTGGRGGNQPQHF.

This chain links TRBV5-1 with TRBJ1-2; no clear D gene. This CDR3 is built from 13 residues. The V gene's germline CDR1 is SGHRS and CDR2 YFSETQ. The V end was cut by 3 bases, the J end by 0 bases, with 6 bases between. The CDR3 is CASSSTANYGYTF. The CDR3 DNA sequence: TGCGCCAGCAGCTCGACGGCTAACTATGGCTACACCTTC.

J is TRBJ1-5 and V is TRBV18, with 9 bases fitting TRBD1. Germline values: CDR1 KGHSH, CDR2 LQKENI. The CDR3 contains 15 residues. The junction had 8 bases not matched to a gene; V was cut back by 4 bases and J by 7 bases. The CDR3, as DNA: TGTGCCAGCTCACTGGTTGACAGGGGGAACCAGCCCCAGCATTTT. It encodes CASSLVDRGNQPQHF. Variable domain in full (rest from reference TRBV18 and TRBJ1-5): NAGVMQNPRHLVRRRGQEARLRCSPMKGHSHVYWYRQLPEEGLKFMVYLQKENIIDESGMPKERFSAEFPKEGPSILRIQQVVRGDSAAYFCASSLVDRGNQPQHFGDGTRLSIL.

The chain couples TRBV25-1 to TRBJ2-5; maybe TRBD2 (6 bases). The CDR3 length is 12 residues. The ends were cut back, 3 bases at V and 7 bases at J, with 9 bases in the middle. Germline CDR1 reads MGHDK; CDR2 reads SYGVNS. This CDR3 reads CASSDGTGTQYF. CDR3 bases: TGTGCCAGCAGTGACGGGACTGGGACCCAGTACTTC. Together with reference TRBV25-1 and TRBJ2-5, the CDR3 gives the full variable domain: EADIYQTPRYLVIGTGKKITLECSQTMGHDKMYWYQQDPGMELHLIHYSYGVNSTEKGDLSSESTVSRIRTEHFPLTLESARPSHTSQYLCASSDGTGTQYFGPGTRLLVL.